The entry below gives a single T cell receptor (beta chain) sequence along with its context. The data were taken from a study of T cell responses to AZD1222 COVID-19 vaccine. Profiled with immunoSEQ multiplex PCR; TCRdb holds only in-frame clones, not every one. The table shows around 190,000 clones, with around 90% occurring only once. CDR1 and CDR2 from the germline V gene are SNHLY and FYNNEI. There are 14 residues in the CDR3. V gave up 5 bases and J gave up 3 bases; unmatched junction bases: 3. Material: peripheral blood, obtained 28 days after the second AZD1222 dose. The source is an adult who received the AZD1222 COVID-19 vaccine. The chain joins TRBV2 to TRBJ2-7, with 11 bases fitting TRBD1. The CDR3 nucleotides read TGTGCCAGCAGTAGGACAGGGGGCCTCTACGAGCAGTACTTC. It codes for CASSRTGGLYEQYF.